The rows below give T cell receptor beta chains drawn from one sample of a study of cytomegalovirus exposure and HLA in healthy donors. The method was immunoSEQ multiplex PCR; TCRdb's version includes in-frame clones alone and lacks a portion of them. Altogether 89,000 or so clones are present, less than 85% being singletons, with the ten largest covering more than 3.5%. The sample comprised PBMCs. These receptors were obtained from a man in his sixties in good health and CMV-seronegative. Both conserved end residues are part of each CDR3. Fields, in order: D gene, V gene, clone size, J gene, CDR3 DNA, CDR3 protein. A D gene is named only where the DNA matches it firmly. Clone size is shown for a subset of rows, as once, few, many or a class of expanded clone.

D gene: TRBD1; V gene: TRBV18; clone size: .; J gene: TRBJ1-1; CDR3 DNA: TGTGCCAGCTCACCTTCTCCGGACAGGGCGAACACTGAAGCTTTCTTT; CDR3 protein: CASSPSPDRANTEAFF
D gene: .; V gene: TRBV19; clone size: .; J gene: TRBJ1-1; CDR3 DNA: TGTGCCAGTAGTAACCGGGGGAGGAGCACTGAAGCTTTCTTT; CDR3 protein: CASSNRGRSTEAFF
D gene: TRBD2; V gene: TRBV7-2; clone size: .; J gene: TRBJ2-7; CDR3 DNA: TGTGCCAGCAGCTTAGTACTAGCGGGGGGAGGCTACGAGCAGTACTTC; CDR3 protein: CASSLVLAGGGYEQYF
D gene: TRBD1; V gene: TRBV5-1; clone size: .; J gene: TRBJ1-3; CDR3 DNA: TGCGCCAGCAGCTTGTCGGACAGGGCTACTGGAAACACCATATATTTT; CDR3 protein: CASSLSDRATGNTIYF
D gene: .; V gene: TRBV11-2; clone size: once; J gene: TRBJ2-4; CDR3 DNA: TGTGCCAGCAGCCTAAGCGGCGGGACCCAAAACATTCAGTACTTC; CDR3 protein: CASSLSGGTQNIQYF
D gene: TRBD2; V gene: TRBV7-6; clone size: .; J gene: TRBJ2-1; CDR3 DNA: TGTGCCAGCAGCTCCGGACTAGCGGGGGGTCTAGAGCAGTTCTTC; CDR3 protein: CASSSGLAGGLEQFF
D gene: .; V gene: TRBV7-3; clone size: .; J gene: TRBJ2-5; CDR3 DNA: TGTGCCAGCAGCTTAACGGGGGCGGCTCAAGAGACCCAGTACTTC; CDR3 protein: CASSLTGAAQETQYF
D gene: .; V gene: TRBV7-7; clone size: .; J gene: TRBJ2-1; CDR3 DNA: TGTGCCAGCAGCTTAGGGCTAGGGGCTGATGAGCAGTTCTTC; CDR3 protein: CASSLGLGADEQFF
D gene: TRBD1; V gene: TRBV6-1; clone size: .; J gene: TRBJ2-1; CDR3 DNA: TGTGCCAGCAGTAGGACCGGGACAGGGGGCAATGAGCAGTTCTTC; CDR3 protein: CASSRTGTGGNEQFF
D gene: .; V gene: TRBV29-1; clone size: .; J gene: TRBJ2-1; CDR3 DNA: TGCAGCGCCGGACAGTCCTCCTACAATGAGCAGTTCTTC; CDR3 protein: CSAGQSSYNEQFF
D gene: .; V gene: TRBV2; clone size: .; J gene: TRBJ2-4; CDR3 DNA: TGTGCCAGCAGGGGACTAGCCAAAAACATTCAGTACTTC; CDR3 protein: CASRGLAKNIQYF
D gene: .; V gene: TRBV7-9; clone size: few; J gene: TRBJ1-5; CDR3 DNA: TGTGCCAGCAGCTTAGCCGGGAGCAATCAGCCCCAGCATTTT; CDR3 protein: CASSLAGSNQPQHF
D gene: .; V gene: TRBV5-1; clone size: .; J gene: TRBJ2-3; CDR3 DNA: TGCGCCAGCAGCGGATTACAGGGTCGGGCAGATACGCAGTATTTT; CDR3 protein: CASSGLQGRADTQYF
D gene: TRBD1; V gene: TRBV19; clone size: .; J gene: TRBJ1-2; CDR3 DNA: TGTGCCAGTACCCCACCCGGGACAGGGTACAACTATGGCTACACCTTC; CDR3 protein: CASTPPGTGYNYGYTF
D gene: .; V gene: TRBV29-1; clone size: .; J gene: TRBJ1-1; CDR3 DNA: TGCAGCGTTCTTGGTGCGGGGGGATCGAACACTGAAGCTTTCTTT; CDR3 protein: CSVLGAGGSNTEAFF
D gene: TRBD2; V gene: TRBV6-5; clone size: once; J gene: TRBJ2-5; CDR3 DNA: TGTGCCAGCAGTGGCGGACTAGCGGGGAAACAGACCCAGTACTTC; CDR3 protein: CASSGGLAGKQTQYF
D gene: .; V gene: TRBV6-1; clone size: .; J gene: TRBJ2-4; CDR3 DNA: TGTGCCAGCAGTGAGGTGTGGAAGGGGAACATTCAGTACTTC; CDR3 protein: CASSEVWKGNIQYF
D gene: TRBD2; V gene: TRBV9; clone size: .; J gene: TRBJ2-5; CDR3 DNA: TGTGCCAGCAGCGTAGATGGCGGGGGGGCCTGGGAGACCCAGTACTTC; CDR3 protein: CASSVDGGGAWETQYF
D gene: .; V gene: TRBV30; clone size: .; J gene: TRBJ2-7; CDR3 DNA: TGTGCCTGGAGTGTACCCTATACAGGGCAGTACGAGCAGTACTTC; CDR3 protein: CAWSVPYTGQYEQYF
D gene: TRBD1; V gene: TRBV9; clone size: .; J gene: TRBJ1-5; CDR3 DNA: TGTGCCAGCAGCAGATCAGGGGGCATGGAGAGCAATCAGCCCCAGCATTTT; CDR3 protein: CASSRSGGMESNQPQHF
D gene: .; V gene: TRBV5-4; clone size: once; J gene: TRBJ2-7; CDR3 DNA: TGTGCCAGCAGCCTGAACTACAGGGCCCCCTACGAGCAGTACTTC; CDR3 protein: CASSLNYRAPYEQYF
D gene: TRBD2; V gene: TRBV4-2; clone size: .; J gene: TRBJ2-1; CDR3 DNA: TGTGCCAGCAGCCAAAATAAGATAGCGGGGCCATACAATGAGCAGTTCTTC; CDR3 protein: CASSQNKIAGPYNEQFF
D gene: TRBD2; V gene: TRBV5-1; clone size: .; J gene: TRBJ2-5; CDR3 DNA: TGCGCCAGCAGCCGTAGGACCGGGACTAGCGGGGGGCGGCGGGAGACCCAGTACTTC; CDR3 protein: CASSRRTGTSGGRRETQYF
D gene: .; V gene: TRBV9; clone size: .; J gene: TRBJ1-1; CDR3 DNA: TGTGCCAGCAGCCCACAGGACTGGGGGGACACTGAAGCTTTCTTT; CDR3 protein: CASSPQDWGDTEAFF
D gene: TRBD1; V gene: TRBV2; clone size: .; J gene: TRBJ2-3; CDR3 DNA: TGTGCCAGCTTGCCTGGACAGGGAAGCACAGATACGCAGTATTTT; CDR3 protein: CASLPGQGSTDTQYF
D gene: .; V gene: TRBV2; clone size: .; J gene: TRBJ2-1; CDR3 DNA: TGTGCCAGCAGGGAGGACAGCAATGAGCAGTTCTTC; CDR3 protein: CASREDSNEQFF
D gene: TRBD1; V gene: TRBV19; clone size: .; J gene: TRBJ2-3; CDR3 DNA: TGTGCCAGTAGGGCAGGGGGAAGGCACACAGATACGCAGTATTTT; CDR3 protein: CASRAGGRHTDTQYF
D gene: TRBD2; V gene: TRBV4-1; clone size: .; J gene: TRBJ2-5; CDR3 DNA: TGCGCCAGCAGGCCGACTAGCGGGGGGGCCGGGGAGACCCAGTACTTC; CDR3 protein: CASRPTSGGAGETQYF
D gene: TRBD2; V gene: TRBV7-9; clone size: .; J gene: TRBJ2-3; CDR3 DNA: TGTGCCAGCAGCCTAGAACGGTTTGCGGGGGGGGCAACAGATACGCAGTATTTT; CDR3 protein: CASSLERFAGGATDTQYF
D gene: TRBD2; V gene: TRBV6-6; clone size: .; J gene: TRBJ2-7; CDR3 DNA: TGTGCCAGCAGCTCCCGGGGGGGGAAGCAGTACTTC; CDR3 protein: CASSSRGGKQYF
D gene: .; V gene: TRBV27; clone size: .; J gene: TRBJ2-5; CDR3 DNA: TGTGCCAGCAGTTTCGGGGTGGGAGAGACCCAGTACTTC; CDR3 protein: CASSFGVGETQYF
D gene: .; V gene: TRBV30; clone size: .; J gene: TRBJ1-2; CDR3 DNA: TGTGCCTGGATGGAGCACTATGGCTACACCTTC; CDR3 protein: CAWMEHYGYTF
D gene: TRBD1; V gene: TRBV6-1; clone size: few; J gene: TRBJ1-1; CDR3 DNA: TGTGCCAGCAGTGAAGGGACAGGGGGCCTCACTGAAGCTTTCTTT; CDR3 protein: CASSEGTGGLTEAFF
D gene: .; V gene: TRBV9; clone size: .; J gene: TRBJ2-7; CDR3 DNA: TGTGCCAGCAGCGTAGCTGATTGGGAGGGGGGCGAGCAGTACTTC; CDR3 protein: CASSVADWEGGEQYF
D gene: .; V gene: TRBV6-6; clone size: few; J gene: TRBJ1-1; CDR3 DNA: TGTGCCAGCAGACCCGATCCGAGGAACACTGAAGCTTTCTTT; CDR3 protein: CASRPDPRNTEAFF
D gene: TRBD2; V gene: TRBV18; clone size: .; J gene: TRBJ2-4; CDR3 DNA: TGTGCCAGCTCACCAGGGGGGGAGGTGGACTTC; CDR3 protein: CASSPGGEVDF
D gene: TRBD1; V gene: TRBV7-9; clone size: .; J gene: TRBJ1-6; CDR3 DNA: TGTTCCAGCACCGAGGGACAGGGATTTGATAATTCACCCCTCCACTTT; CDR3 protein: CSSTEGQGFDNSPLHF
D gene: .; V gene: TRBV19; clone size: .; J gene: TRBJ1-1; CDR3 DNA: TGTGCCAGTAGTACCCAAGCAATGAACACTGAAGCTTTCTTT; CDR3 protein: CASSTQAMNTEAFF
D gene: .; V gene: TRBV7-2; clone size: .; J gene: TRBJ2-7; CDR3 DNA: TGTGCCAGCAGCCCTACCCACGCGACCTACGAGCAGTACTTC; CDR3 protein: CASSPTHATYEQYF
D gene: TRBD1; V gene: TRBV5-1; clone size: .; J gene: TRBJ1-1; CDR3 DNA: TGCGCCAGCAGCCCGACAGGGGGTAGGAACACTGAAGCTTTCTTT; CDR3 protein: CASSPTGGRNTEAFF
D gene: .; V gene: TRBV29-1; clone size: .; J gene: TRBJ2-2; CDR3 DNA: TGCAGCGGTGGACAGTTTAACACCGGGGAGCTGTTTTTT; CDR3 protein: CSGGQFNTGELFF
D gene: TRBD2; V gene: TRBV27; clone size: .; J gene: TRBJ2-1; CDR3 DNA: TGTGCCAGCAGTTTAGGGGGACTAGCGGGGGAGTTCTTC; CDR3 protein: CASSLGGLAGEFF
D gene: TRBD1; V gene: TRBV9; clone size: .; J gene: TRBJ2-4; CDR3 DNA: TGTGCCAGCAGCTCTGACAGGGATTCAAAAAACATTCAGTACTTC; CDR3 protein: CASSSDRDSKNIQYF
D gene: .; V gene: TRBV2; clone size: .; J gene: TRBJ2-1; CDR3 DNA: TGTGCCAGCAGGTTACGCGGGGTGGAGAATGAGCAGTTCTTC; CDR3 protein: CASRLRGVENEQFF
D gene: TRBD1; V gene: TRBV2; clone size: .; J gene: TRBJ2-7; CDR3 DNA: TGTGCCAGCAGCGTCTCCGGGACAGCCCTAACCTACGAGCAGTACTTC; CDR3 protein: CASSVSGTALTYEQYF
D gene: TRBD1; V gene: TRBV2; clone size: .; J gene: TRBJ2-5; CDR3 DNA: TGTGCCAGCAGTCGGGACAGCCAAGAGACCCAGTACTTC; CDR3 protein: CASSRDSQETQYF
D gene: .; V gene: TRBV18; clone size: .; J gene: TRBJ1-5; CDR3 DNA: TGTGCCAGCTCACCGGCAGAGGGTTCTAATCAGCCCCAGCATTTT; CDR3 protein: CASSPAEGSNQPQHF
D gene: .; V gene: TRBV7-9; clone size: .; J gene: TRBJ1-5; CDR3 DNA: TGTGCCAGCAGCTTTGGGACGGGAGTGGATCAGCCCCAGCATTTT; CDR3 protein: CASSFGTGVDQPQHF
D gene: TRBD2; V gene: TRBV7-4; clone size: .; J gene: TRBJ2-7; CDR3 DNA: TGTGCCAGCAGTTGGGGGGGGTGTGGGTACGAGCAGTACTTC; CDR3 protein: CASSWGGCGYEQYF
D gene: TRBD1; V gene: TRBV6-5; clone size: few; J gene: TRBJ1-1; CDR3 DNA: TGTGCCAGCAGGGGACAGGGTGTGAACACTGAAGCTTTCTTT; CDR3 protein: CASRGQGVNTEAFF
D gene: TRBD1; V gene: TRBV6-1; clone size: .; J gene: TRBJ1-4; CDR3 DNA: TGTGCCAGCAGTGAAGCGAGGACAGGGCGTAATGAAAAACTGTTTTTT; CDR3 protein: CASSEARTGRNEKLFF